Detailed here is one T cell receptor (beta chain). This table comes from immunoSEQ multiplex PCR, and its TCRdb copy is limited to in-frame clones, with some not included. The sample consists of more than 85,000 clones, about nine tenths of them appearing once. The CDR3 sequence is 16 residues long. CDR1 and CDR2 (germline): MNHGY, SAAAGT. With 4 bases removed from V and 3 bases from J, the gap between germline ends came to 16 bases. These data come from a study of PD-L1 blockade in urothelial cancer. This chain connects TRBV6-8 to TRBJ1-5; no clear D. This TCR came from an elderly woman with urothelial cancer. The sample was PBMCs, taken around atezolizumab (anti-PD-L1) treatment. The CDR3 region is CASSSRREKDNQPQHF. DNA for the CDR3: TGTGCCAGCAGTTCCCGACGGGAAAAGGACAATCAGCCCCAGCATTTT.